Shown below are 32 T cell receptor beta chains from a single sample sequenced in a study of blood T cells in healthy people across ages. The second PCR ran roughly 7 to 12 cycles with a sample-barcoded 5' primer and J-beta primers. TCRdb fed the 5' RACE reads into MiXCR, producing one record per CDR3 protein. The profile covers 1.5 million to 2 million distinct CDR3 sequences, with about 39% appearing a single time and under 30% taken by the ten largest. Sequencing used blood. These receptors all stem from a human donor in good health.

Points on this clonotype: One end of the junction varies from germline; a read error may be responsible. The chain uses TRBV29-1 and TRBJ1-2; D remains unclear. Germline V gene data show CDR1 as SQVTM and CDR2 as ANQGSEA. The length of the CDR3 is 10 residues. The CDR3 nucleotides read TGCAGCGTTGAAACCTATGGCCACACCTTC. It yields the protein CSVETYGHTF.

This clonotype was seen more than once but under ten times. The J gene is TRBJ2-7, the V gene TRBV20-1; 8 nucleotides match TRBD2. Per germline, CDR1 DFQATT and CDR2 SNEGSKA (reference sequence). J lost 2 bases, V lost 6 bases, and 18 bases had no gene match. The length of the CDR3 is 17 residues. CDR3 sequence reads: CSAVGRDGLAGTYEQYF. The DNA of the CDR3 is TGCAGTGCCGTGGGGAGGGATGGGCTAGCGGGTACCTACGAGCAGTACTTC.

This chain joins TRBV7-3 and TRBJ2-4; D possibly uses TRBD1 or TRBD2 (5 bases each). Matching the DNA end better, TRBJ2-7 makes the J call doubtful. Per the germline V gene, CDR1 is SGHTA and CDR2 is FQGTGA. The CDR3 length is 12 residues. CDR3 sequence reads: CATHGAMREQYF. The CDR3 coding sequence is TGTGCCACCCACGGGGCGATGCGCGAGCAGTACTTC.

This chain connects TRBV15 to TRBJ1-2; D gene unclear. The V and J ends lost 0 bases and 7 bases respectively, with 12 bases between them. Germline V gene lookup returns CDR1 LNHNV and CDR2 YYDKDF (reference sequence). CDR3 size: 14 residues. As DNA, the CDR3 is TGTGCCACCAGCAGAGATCCGGCAGCCACTGGCTACACCTTC. Translated, it gives CATSRDPAATGYTF. The entire variable domain, with the rest obtained from reference TRBV15 and TRBJ1-2, is as follows: DAMVIQNPRYQVTQFGKPVTLSCSQTLNHNVMYWYQQKSSQAPKLLFHYYDKDFNNEADTPDNFQSRRPNTSFCFLDIRSPGLGDTAMYLCATSRDPAATGYTFGSGTRLTVV.

This clonotype was picked up a small number of times. In DNA form, the CDR3 reads TGTGCCAGCAGCGTGGACAGGGCAAAGTATTTT. This codes for CASSVDRAKYF. V is TRBV5-8 and J is TRBJ2-3; 8 bases map to TRBD1. This CDR3 comprises 11 residues. The J segment lost 13 bases and the V segment lost 4 bases, leaving 5 bases of the junction unmatched. CDR1 and CDR2 (germline): SGHTS, YDEGEE.

The gene calls are TRBV7-2 and TRBJ2-4, with D perhaps given as TRBD1 or TRBD2 (6 bases each). The CDR3 loop spans 16 amino acids. The ends were cut back, 6 bases at V and 3 bases at J, with 18 bases in the middle. CDR1 is SGHTA, CDR2 FQGNSA, per germline. The CDR3 loop is CASSTGGGPGKNIQYF. As DNA, the CDR3 is TGTGCCAGCAGTACCGGTGGGGGGCCGGGCAAAAACATTCAGTACTTC.

This clonotype appeared a single time. Mismatch with germline at one junction end may stem from a read error. The CDR3 DNA reads as TGCGCCAGCGGCCAGTTTCCCAGAGCCTACAGGGGAAGAGCAACTAATGAAAAACTGTTTTTT. It codes for CASGQFPRAYRGRATNEKLFF. The chain recombines TRBV4-1 with TRBJ1-4; 7 nucleotides agree with TRBD1. The CDR3 has 21 amino acids. In germline, CDR1 is MGHRA, CDR2 YSYEKL.

This clonotype was observed a single time. The V call is TRBV7-2, the J call TRBJ2-1, with D hard to call. This CDR3 comprises 15 residues. Germline V gene sequence: CDR1 SGHTA, CDR2 FQGNSA. V lost 8 bases, J lost 0 bases, and 14 bases lay in between. The CDR3 bases are TGTGCCAGCTGTACGGGCCGGAGCTCCTACAATGAGCAGTTCTTC. It encodes CASCTGRSSYNEQFF.

V is TRBV7-9 and J is TRBJ1-2; D may be TRBD1 (6 bases). CDR1 is SEHNR and CDR2 is FQNEAQ in the germline V gene (reference sequence). The length of the CDR3 is 15 residues. The ends were cut back, 5 bases at V and 7 bases at J, with 20 bases in the middle. CDR3 residues: CASSTRTDPTGGYTF. The DNA for the CDR3 is TGTGCCAGCAGCACTCGGACAGATCCCACGGGTGGCTACACCTTC.

The J gene is TRBJ1-3, the V gene TRBV20-1; D not resolved. CDR3 size: 11 residues. Deletions cut 4 bases from V and 0 bases from J, with 1 base between. Germline loops: CDR1 DFQATT, CDR2 SNEGSKA (reference sequence). The CDR3 region is CSATSGNTIYF. The CDR3 bases are TGCAGTGCTACCTCTGGAAACACCATATATTTT.

The genes are TRBV4-3 and TRBJ2-4; a possible D gene is TRBD2 (6 bases). With the DNA end fitting TRBJ2-7 better, the J assignment may be wrong. This CDR3 spans 15 amino acids. Germline V gene data show CDR1 as LGHNA and CDR2 as YSLEER. The CDR3 spells CASSQSPTGGNEQYF. The CDR3 nucleotides read TGCGCCAGCAGCCAATCCCCCACGGGCGGGAACGAGCAGTACTTC.

Worth noting for this clonotype: The junction does not match germline at one end; this may be a read error. J is TRBJ2-4 and V is TRBV19; the D gene is possibly TRBD2 (5 bases). CDR3 length equals 18 residues. Germline values: CDR1 LNHDA, CDR2 SQIVND (reference sequence). The CDR3 bases are TGTGCCAGCAGTATTCCCGTGAGCGGCAGCTATCGAAAAAACATTCAGTACTTC. This sequence encodes CASSIPVSGSYRKNIQYF.

Remarks on this clonotype: A read error may account for a junction end that differs from germline. The rearrangement uses TRBV6-5 and TRBJ2-7; TRBD2 might be the D (5 bases). The CDR3 consists of 13 residues. Per the germline V gene, CDR1 is MNHEY and CDR2 is SVGAGI. The CDR3 loop reads CAGSYGGSYEQYF. The CDR3 coding sequence is TGTGCCGGCAGTTACGGAGGAAGCTACGAGCAGTACTTC.

This CDR3 is CASSLGRDFGSYNEQFF. The CDR3 DNA sequence: TGCGCCAGCAGCTTGGGCCGGGACTTCGGGTCCTACAATGAGCAGTTCTTC. The chain joins TRBV5-1 to TRBJ2-1; weak D call: TRBD2 (6 bases). Germline CDR1 SGHRS, CDR2 YFSETQ. The V and J ends lost 0 bases and 1 base respectively, with 14 bases between them. The CDR3 runs to 17 residues.

The chain recombines TRBV12-5 with TRBJ2-7; D gene ambiguous. V lost 5 bases and J 1 base, leaving 6 bases between the germline ends. The CDR3 has 12 amino acids. The germline gives CDR1 LGHNT, CDR2 FRNRAP. The CDR3: CASGRRSYEQYF. The DNA for the CDR3 is TGTGCTAGTGGTAGGAGATCCTACGAGCAGTACTTC.

The chain has TRBV18 and TRBJ1-1, with 9 bases aligning to TRBD1. The CDR3 length is 15 residues. After removal of 4 bases from V and 3 bases from J, the junction contained 6 bases not matched to a gene. Germline V gene sequence: CDR1 KGHSH, CDR2 LQKENI. In nucleotides, the CDR3 is TGTGCCAGCTCACGACGGACAGGGGCGGACACTGAAGCTTTCTTT. Its protein is CASSRRTGADTEAFF.

The chain has TRBV21-1 and TRBJ2-7. TRBV21-1 is listed as a pseudogene. CDR3 size: 12 residues. The CDR3 reads CASRSPTYEQYF. The CDR3 nucleotides read TGTGCCAGCCGATCCCCGACCTACGAGCAGTACTTC.

This clonotype was recorded a few times. J is TRBJ1-5 and V is TRBV4-1; TRBD1 aligns across 9 bases. Unmatched junction bases numbered 5, after V lost 0 bases and J lost 5 bases. This CDR3 has 16 residues. The germline CDR1 and CDR2 sequences are MGHRA and YSYEKL. The CDR3 region has the DNA TGCGCCAGCAGCCAAGATTGGACAGGGGATTATCAGCCCCAGCATTTT. This encodes CASSQDWTGDYQPQHF.

This clonotype was counted a few times. Possible read error: a much larger clone is one base away. The chain links TRBV4-3 to TRBJ2-1; D remains unclear. The CDR3 is made up of 18 amino acids. In germline, CDR1 is LGHNA, CDR2 YSLEER. V was clipped by 0 bases and J by 6 bases, with 21 bases between them. CDR3 in DNA: TGCGCCAGCAGCCAAGAACTGGGGTGGGGAAGGGAAAGCAATGAGCAGTTCTTC. The encoded protein is CASSQELGWGRESNEQFF.

This chain uses TRBV2 with TRBJ2-7, with 9 bases identical to TRBD2. The CDR3 spans 14 residues. V lost 6 bases and J lost 2; bases outside the gene matches: 5. Germline CDR1 SNHLY, CDR2 FYNNEI. The CDR3 protein is CASRLTSGTYEQYF. CDR3 nucleotides: TGTGCCAGCAGATTGACTAGCGGTACCTACGAGCAGTACTTC.

V usage is TRBV28 and J usage is TRBJ1-2; D possibly corresponds to TRBD1 (5 bases). Germline loops: CDR1 MDHEN, CDR2 SYDVKM. The CDR3 length is 15 residues. With 2 bases removed from V and 1 base from J, the gap between germline ends came to 11 bases. The CDR3 nucleotides are TGTGCCAGCAGTTTAGGGGGAGGGGTTAACTATGGCTACACCTTC. It codes for CASSLGGGVNYGYTF.

This clonotype was seen more than once but under ten times. The V gene is TRBV7-6, the J gene TRBJ2-1; D could derive from TRBD1 or TRBD2 (6 bases each). Trimming cost V 4 bases and J 0 bases, with 10 bases left between them. This CDR3 region has 15 residues. Germline V lookup: CDR1 SGHVS, CDR2 FNYEAQ. CDR3 region: CASSWGARSYNEQFF. Written as DNA, the CDR3 is TGTGCCAGCAGCTGGGGGGCCCGCTCCTACAATGAGCAGTTCTTC.

J is TRBJ2-7 and V is TRBV20-1; 8 bases map to TRBD1. The CDR3 length is 12 residues. Germline CDR1 DFQATT, CDR2 SNEGSKA (reference sequence). V trimming: 3 bases; J trimming: 12 bases; junction bases outside the gene matches: 10. The CDR3: CSARADPGQAYF. CDR3 DNA: TGCAGTGCTAGGGCTGATCCGGGACAGGCGTACTTC.

The chain employs TRBV7-2 and TRBJ2-1; TRBD2 matches at 12 bases. Losses at the gene ends were 5 bases for V and 12 bases for J; bases not matched to a gene: 11. The CDR3 is 15 residues long. Germline V gene data show CDR1 as SGHTA and CDR2 as FQGNSA. In DNA, the CDR3 is TGTGCCAGCAGCCTGGGACTAGCGGGTTTAAGTGTGCAGTTCTTC. Protein product: CASSLGLAGLSVQFF.

This clonotype has a handful of counts. J is TRBJ1-5 and V is TRBV6-2 or TRBV6-3; maybe TRBD1 (5 bases). Germline V gives CDR1 MNHEY, CDR2 SVGEGT. CDR3 length: 13 amino acids. The V and J ends lost 11 bases and 2 bases respectively, with 13 bases between them. CDR3 coding DNA: TGTGCCCCATGGGGGGGTCGCAATCAGCCCCAGCATTTT. Encoded protein: CAPWGGRNQPQHF.

This clonotype has a handful of counts. This sequence joins TRBV5-1 and TRBJ2-7; the D gene is possibly TRBD1 (5 bases). Trimming left V 0 bases short and J 6 bases short, with 10 bases between. The CDR3 consists of 13 residues. Per germline, CDR1 SGHRS and CDR2 YFSETQ. The CDR3 nucleotides read TGCGCCAGCAGCTTGGAAAGGGGCTCCGAGCAGTACTTC. It codes for CASSLERGSEQYF.

The gene calls are TRBV12-3 or TRBV12-4 and TRBJ2-5; D gene uncertain. The CDR3 loop spans 14 amino acids. V lost 4 bases and J lost 4, with 13 bases in between. The DNA of the CDR3 is TGTGCCAGCAGTTCTCCCTTGGACCCAGAGACCCAGTACTTC. Its protein product is CASSSPLDPETQYF.

The chain combines TRBV11-2 with TRBJ2-3; D is perhaps TRBD2 (6 bases). The CDR3 sequence is 20 residues long. Trimming removed 0 bases at V and 1 base at J, with 23 bases between. Germline V gives CDR1 SGHAT, CDR2 FQNNGV. Here the CDR3 reads CASSLDLAGTGQSRTDTQYF. CDR3 DNA sequence: TGTGCCAGCAGCTTAGATCTCGCCGGGACTGGCCAATCGCGCACAGATACGCAGTATTTT.

V gene TRBV27 combines with J gene TRBJ1-5; 7 bases line up with TRBD1. In germline, CDR1 is MNHEY, CDR2 SMNVEV (reference sequence). This CDR3 spans 13 amino acids. V lost 5 bases, J lost 6 bases, and 4 bases stayed unmatched. The CDR3 loop is CASSGDSFQPQHF. The CDR3 region has the DNA TGTGCCAGCAGTGGGGACAGCTTTCAGCCCCAGCATTTT.

Only a few counts were recorded for this clonotype. This chain joins TRBV10-3 and TRBJ2-1, with D possibly TRBD1 on 6 matching bases. CDR3 length equals 12 residues. Germline values: CDR1 ENHRY, CDR2 SYGVKD. With 11 bases removed from V and 9 bases from J, the gap between germline ends came to 17 bases. Written as DNA, the CDR3 is TGTGCCGTAGTCCAGGGGACGGGTGAGCAGTTCTTC. As protein: CAVVQGTGEQFF.

The chain couples TRBV5-5 to TRBJ2-3; 10 bases map to TRBD2. Trimming removed 0 bases from V and 5 bases from J; junction bases left unmatched: 9. Germline V gives CDR1 SGHKS, CDR2 YYEKEE (reference sequence). This CDR3 comprises 17 residues. CDR3 DNA: TGTGCCAGCAGCTTGGCCCTAGCGGGGGAATGGGGAGATACGCAGTATTTT. Residues: CASSLALAGEWGDTQYF. Using reference TRBV5-5 and TRBJ2-3 for the parts outside the CDR3, the full variable domain is DAGVTQSPTHLIKTRGQQVTLRCSPISGHKSVSWYQQVLGQGPQFIFQYYEKEERGRGNFPDRFSARQFPNYSSELNVNALLLGDSALYLCASSLALAGEWGDTQYFGPGTRLTVL.

The V and J genes are TRBV12-3 or TRBV12-4 and TRBJ2-7, with D perhaps assigned TRBD1 or TRBD2 (5 bases each). Trimming shortened V by 6 bases and J by 3 bases, and 18 bases separated the two germline ends. The CDR3 totals 15 residues. CDR3 residues: CASSTGPGTLYEQYF. The CDR3 bases are TGTGCCAGCAGCACCGGTCCCGGGACCCTCTACGAGCAGTACTTC.